A single count supports the clone carrying this T cell receptor beta chain. This entry is derived from a study of T-cell memory formation after mild COVID-19. At the level of the study: Most TCR clusters belonged to a single donor.

TCRdb redid the calling of the 5' RACE reads with MiXCR, one entry per CDR3 protein. The repertoire includes about 350,000 distinct CDR3 sequences, roughly 15% of them detected once, and over 20% sits in the top ten. V was trimmed by 6 bases and J by 6 bases, leaving 18 bases between them. CDR1 is DFQATT and CDR2 is SNEGSKA in the germline V gene (reference sequence). CDR3 length: 13 residues. Sequenced input: PBMCs or a T cell subset sorted from them (not recorded which). This TCR was recovered from a man younger than 30 who had mild COVID-19 (a few samples of this study predate the infection). Cell type and time point are not known. This rearrangement joins TRBV20-1 to TRBJ2-7; TRBD1 might be the D (5 bases). CDR3 in amino acids: CSARVASDVEQYF. CDR3 nucleotides: TGCAGTGCCAGGGTAGCTTCGGATGTCGAGCAGTACTTC.